This T cell receptor beta chain appears in the sequencing data of a study of blood T cells in healthy people across ages. The study, taken as a whole, reports: Using unsorted PBMCs precluded a conclusive naive versus antigen-experienced comparison.

As concerns this clonotype: Its matching antigen is unknown. Its ends do not fully match the called genes, so a read error is possible.

The CDR3 totals 15 residues. Germline loops: CDR1 MNHEY, CDR2 SMNVEV (reference sequence). Through a sample-barcoded 5' primer and a J-beta primer mix, a second PCR was run for about 6 to 11 cycles. TCRdb processed the 5' RACE reads anew with MiXCR; each CDR3 protein has one entry. Of over 1,200,000 distinct CDR3 sequences in the sample, approximately 63% were seen once. The sequenced sample consisted of blood. The rearrangement links TRBV27 to TRBJ2-3; 7 bases line up with TRBD1. The sequence derives from a man between 18 and 35 years old in good health. The CDR3 coding sequence is TGTGTCAGCAGTTTGGGGACAGTAAGCACAGATACGCAGTATTTT. Amino acid sequence: CVSSLGTVSTDTQYF.